This T cell receptor beta chain was captured by sequencing in a study of T cell responses to AZD1222 COVID-19 vaccine. Libraries were prepared by immunoSEQ multiplex PCR; TCRdb keeps only in-frame clonotypes and omits some of them. Of about 150,000 clones in the sample, approximately 87% were seen once. Germline V CDR1 and CDR2: SGHAT, FQNNGV. The CDR3 has 16 residues. Trimming took off 0 bases at V and 1 base at J, with 13 bases between the two ends. Study-level points and caveats: Recipients of two AZD1222 doses showed rising Spike-specific TCR breadth and depth. Donors were mostly white British, more females; clonal diversity possibly underestimated. Within unmutated variant regions lay the reported targets of nearly half of spike-specific TCRs. Only a handful of AZD1222 recipients tested seropositive at baseline.

In the case of this clone: Its antigen is not known.

This specimen consisted of peripheral blood, obtained on day 0 of MenACWY control vaccination. The chain has TRBV11-2 and TRBJ2-7; D gene unclear. The TCR originated in an adult in good health. DNA for the CDR3: TGTGCCAGCAGCTTAGACCCCCAGTTTCCTTCCTACGAGCAGTACTTC. Translating gives CASSLDPQFPSYEQYF.